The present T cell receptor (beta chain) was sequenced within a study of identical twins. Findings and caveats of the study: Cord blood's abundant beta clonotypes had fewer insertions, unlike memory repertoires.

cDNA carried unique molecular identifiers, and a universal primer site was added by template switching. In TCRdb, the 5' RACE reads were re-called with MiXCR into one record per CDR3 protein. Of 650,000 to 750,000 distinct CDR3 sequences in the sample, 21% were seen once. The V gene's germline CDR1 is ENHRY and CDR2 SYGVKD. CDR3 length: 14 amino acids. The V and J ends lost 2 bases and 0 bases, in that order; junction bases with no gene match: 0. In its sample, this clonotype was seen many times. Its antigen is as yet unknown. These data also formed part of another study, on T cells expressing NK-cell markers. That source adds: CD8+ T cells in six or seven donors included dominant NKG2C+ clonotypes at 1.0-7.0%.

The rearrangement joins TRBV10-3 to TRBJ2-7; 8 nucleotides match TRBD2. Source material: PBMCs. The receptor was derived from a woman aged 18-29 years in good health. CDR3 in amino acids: CAISEGTSSYEQYF. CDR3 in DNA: TGTGCCATCAGTGAGGGGACTAGCTCCTACGAGCAGTACTTC.